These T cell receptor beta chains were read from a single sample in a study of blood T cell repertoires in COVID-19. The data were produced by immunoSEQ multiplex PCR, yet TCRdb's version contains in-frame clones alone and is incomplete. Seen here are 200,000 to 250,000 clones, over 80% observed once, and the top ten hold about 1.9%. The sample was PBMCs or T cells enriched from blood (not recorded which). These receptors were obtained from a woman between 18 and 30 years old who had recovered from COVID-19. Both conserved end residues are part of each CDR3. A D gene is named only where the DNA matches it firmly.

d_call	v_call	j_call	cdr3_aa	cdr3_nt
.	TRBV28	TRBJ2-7	CASSRPGIVGYEQYF	TGTGCCAGCAGTCGCCCGGGGATCGTCGGGTACGAGCAGTACTTC
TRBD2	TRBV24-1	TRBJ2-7	CATSDQTGGTYEQYF	TGTGCCACCAGTGACCAGACGGGGGGAACTTACGAGCAGTACTTC
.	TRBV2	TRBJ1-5	CASRVQSLNQPQHF	TGTGCCAGCAGGGTGCAGTCCCTCAATCAGCCCCAGCATTTT
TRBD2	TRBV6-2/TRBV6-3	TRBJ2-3	CASSPGTSGIKDTQYF	TGTGCCAGCAGTCCCGGGACTAGCGGTATAAAGGATACGCAGTATTTT
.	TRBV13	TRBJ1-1	CASSLAEGGTEAFF	TGTGCCAGCAGCTTAGCAGAGGGTGGCACTGAAGCTTTCTTT
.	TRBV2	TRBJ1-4	CASSPDSNNEKLFF	TGTGCCAGCAGTCCAGACAGCAATAATGAAAAACTGTTTTTT
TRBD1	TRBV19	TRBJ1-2	CASSTGQVTGYGYTF	TGTGCCAGTAGTACCGGACAGGTAACGGGCTATGGCTACACCTTC
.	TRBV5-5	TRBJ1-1	CASSYRDTVEAFF	TGTGCCAGCAGCTACCGGGACACCGTTGAAGCTTTCTTT
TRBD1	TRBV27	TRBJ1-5	CASSLKRQGAAQPQHF	TGTGCCAGCAGTTTAAAGAGACAGGGGGCCGCTCAGCCCCAGCATTTT
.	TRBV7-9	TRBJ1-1	CASSLTGNTEAFF	TGTGCCAGCAGCTTGACAGGGAACACTGAAGCTTTCTTT